Given below is one T cell receptor (beta chain) in context. In the original processing: Reference gene primer amplification gave nucleated cell count estimates. Data came from immunoSEQ multiplex PCR; TCRdb stores just in-frame clones and leaves some out. The DNA was the basis for D and trimming; V, J and clone size are from that table. This repertoire shows fewer than 70,000 clones, approximately 91% found once; its top ten account for 7% to 10%. The sample belongs to a study of blood T cell repertoires in COVID-19. Looking at the study overall: Sites across the United States, Italy and Spain contributed samples from acute and convalescent COVID-19. T cells, B-cell-depleted T cells, or PBMCs supplied cDNA or gDNA.

V lost 5 bases to trimming and J lost 6 bases; unmatched junction nucleotides: 4. The CDR3 loop spans 14 amino acids. Germline values: CDR1 KGHDR, CDR2 SFDVKD. The rearrangement joins TRBV24-1 to TRBJ2-2, with TRBD1 matching 8 bases. This sequence originates from a woman between 65 and 79 years old with active COVID-19. What was sequenced was peripheral blood. The CDR3 protein is CATSAATGAGELFF. The CDR3 nucleotides are TGTGCCACCAGTGCGGCGACAGGGGCCGGGGAGCTGTTTTTT.